In its sample, the clone carrying this TCR beta chain was seen a few times. The source of the sample is a study of blood T cells in healthy people across ages. Combining a sample-barcoded 5' primer with a J-beta primer mix, a second PCR ran for roughly 7 to 12 cycles. TCRdb fed the 5' RACE reads into MiXCR, producing one record per CDR3 protein. Seen here are over 700,000 distinct CDR3 sequences, roughly 25% observed once, and the top ten hold just under 9.5%. The CDR3 extends over 19 amino acids. Germline loops: CDR1 SEHNR, CDR2 FQNEAQ (reference sequence). The same data also went into a second study, on T cells of mothers and their children.

This sequence originates from a boy younger than 18 in good health. Sequencing was carried out using blood. The V call is TRBV7-9, the J call TRBJ2-5; D remains unclear. The tail of the sequence fits TRBJ2-1 better, so the J call may be wrong. This chain's CDR3 is CASSLVGQTQTPKAREQFF. CDR3 in DNA: TGTGCCAGCAGCTTAGTCGGCCAGACCCAGACACCGAAGGCAAGGGAGCAGTTCTTC.